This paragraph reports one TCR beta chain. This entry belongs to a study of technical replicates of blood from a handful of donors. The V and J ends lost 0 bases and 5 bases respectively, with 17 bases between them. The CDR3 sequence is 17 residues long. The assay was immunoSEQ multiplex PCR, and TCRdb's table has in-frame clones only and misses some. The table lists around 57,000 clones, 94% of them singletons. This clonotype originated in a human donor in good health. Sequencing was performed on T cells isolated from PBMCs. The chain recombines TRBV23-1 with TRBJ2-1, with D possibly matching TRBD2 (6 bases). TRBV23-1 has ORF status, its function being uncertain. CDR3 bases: TGCGCCAGCAGTCAATCTCGGCGGGGTGGGGGTAACAATGAGCAGTTCTTC. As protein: CASSQSRRGGGNNEQFF.